The 9 T cell receptor beta chains given below trace back to one sample, sequenced in a study of identical twins. TCRdb reanalysed the 5' RACE reads using MiXCR and keeps one entry per CDR3 protein. The sample carries more than 1.5 million distinct CDR3 sequences, 32% recorded once. The sequencing input was cord blood. The receptors come from a newborn girl in good health.

The chain combines TRBV6-1 with TRBJ1-4; TRBD1 agrees at 9 bases. Germline values: CDR1 MNHNS, CDR2 SASEGT. This CDR3 has 14 amino acids. V dropped 8 bases and J dropped 6; count of bases not matched to a gene: 7. CDR3: CASAEGTGYEKLFF. CDR3 DNA: TGTGCCAGCGCCGAAGGGACAGGGTATGAAAAACTGTTTTTT.

The rearrangement uses TRBV6-1 and TRBJ1-4; D possibly corresponds to TRBD1 (6 bases). The ends were cut back, 3 bases at V and 4 bases at J, with 15 bases in the middle. The CDR3 is made up of 16 amino acids. CDR1 MNHNS and CDR2 SASEGT come from the germline V gene. The CDR3: CASSETRQAYNEKLFF. CDR3 coding DNA: TGTGCCAGCAGTGAGACCCGACAGGCCTATAATGAAAAACTGTTTTTT.

The V gene is TRBV7-8, the J gene TRBJ2-3, with a possible D match to TRBD2 (5 bases). Trimming took 2 bases from V and 0 from J, leaving 12 bases between them. This CDR3 has 16 residues. The germline CDR1 and CDR2 sequences are SGHVS and FQNEAQ. The chain's CDR3 is CASSLKLAASTDTQYF. The CDR3 DNA follows: TGTGCCAGCAGCTTAAAGCTAGCAGCTAGCACAGATACGCAGTATTTT.

The table lists this clonotype with a few counts. V is TRBV6-2 or TRBV6-3 and J is TRBJ2-6; 12 positions match TRBD2. J gave up 1 base and V 6 bases, and 1 base lay outside the gene matches. This CDR3 comprises 16 residues. Germline V lookup: CDR1 MNHEY, CDR2 SVGEGT. The CDR3 reads CASSGLAGSGANVLTF. Written as DNA, the CDR3 is TGTGCCAGCAGCGGACTAGCGGGGTCTGGGGCCAACGTCCTGACTTTC.

This clonotype has just one count. The rearrangement joins TRBV21-1 to TRBJ2-5; TRBD2 reflects the table's D call only, with no check against the DNA. TRBV21-1 is reported as a pseudogene. The CDR3 runs 17 residues. The CDR3 protein is CASSKGVAGDPYNEQYF. The CDR3 bases are TGTGCCAGCAGCAAAGGGGTAGCGGGAGACCCCTACAATGAGCAGTACTTC.

This clonotype has only a few counts. CDR3 DNA sequence: TGCAGTGCTTCTTTTCCGGGACAGGGGGATTCACCCCTCCACTTT. This translates into CSASFPGQGDSPLHF. This chain connects TRBV20-1 to TRBJ1-6; 11 positions agree with TRBD1. Germline V gene sequence: CDR1 DFQATT, CDR2 SNEGSKA (reference sequence). V trimming: 5 bases; J trimming: 8 bases; junction bases outside the gene matches: 8. The CDR3 is made up of 15 amino acids.

This clonotype was detected ten times or more. V gene TRBV11-2 combines with J gene TRBJ1-2; D perhaps matches TRBD1 (5 bases). Deletions cut 1 base from V and 2 bases from J, with 14 bases between. CDR1 is SGHAT and CDR2 is FQNNGV in the germline V gene. There are 16 residues in the CDR3. In nucleotides, the CDR3 is TGTGCCAGCAGCTTAGTCGTAGCAGGGTGGAACTATGGCTACACCTTC. This translates into CASSLVVAGWNYGYTF. The full variable domain, in which reference TRBV11-2 and TRBJ1-2 provide the parts outside the CDR3, is EAGVAQSPRYKIIEKRQSVAFWCNPISGHATLYWYQQILGQGPKLLIQFQNNGVVDDSQLPKDRFSAERLKGVDSTLKIQPAKLEDSAVYLCASSLVVAGWNYGYTFGSGTRLTVV.

This clonotype was counted a few times. The rearrangement joins TRBV27 to TRBJ2-5, with D unresolved. Germline values: CDR1 MNHEY, CDR2 SMNVEV (reference sequence). There are 16 residues in the CDR3. Trimming cost V 5 bases and J 11 bases, with 27 bases left between them. Written as DNA, the CDR3 is TGTGCCAGCAGTATGCGACACCTTAGAGGTACCAATGAGCAGTACTTC. Translating it yields CASSMRHLRGTNEQYF.

The chain has TRBV5-1 and TRBJ2-5; TRBD2 matches 8 bases. The CDR3 sequence is 16 residues long. With 4 bases clipped from V and 3 bases from J, the junction kept 11 bases outside the gene matches. Germline lookup yields CDR1 SGHRS and CDR2 YFSETQ. The CDR3 spells CASSPQILAAEETQYF. The CDR3 coding sequence is TGCGCCAGCAGCCCACAGATACTAGCGGCAGAAGAGACCCAGTACTTC.